The text below deals with one T cell receptor (beta chain). Its antigen is not known. This sample was included in a study of cytomegalovirus exposure and HLA in healthy donors. Notes on the study in general: Some TCR beta chains (164 of them) were listed as cytomegalovirus-associated. Looking again later, the authors saw that most CMV-associated TCR beta chains seemed HLA-restricted. Among TCR sequences, most were rare, though some public TCRs appeared in many donors. According to an earlier analysis, most TCR beta V segments yielded productive rearrangements about 90% or about 30% of the time.

The PCR used 60 Vbeta and 13 Jbeta primers. Measured with immunoSEQ multiplex PCR; TCRdb has only the in-frame clones, and not every one. The data show around 100,000 clones, with 70% to 85% seen just once and roughly 2.6% held by the top ten. The V gene's germline CDR1 is LGHNA and CDR2 YNFKEQ. This CDR3 has 18 residues. Trimming cost V 2 bases and J 0 bases; bases outside gene matches: 10. The chain couples TRBV4-2 to TRBJ2-7; 10 nucleotides align to TRBD2. Sequencing used PBMCs. The TCR sequence derives from a woman aged 18-30 years in good health and CMV-seronegative. CDR3 DNA: TGTGCCAGCAGCCAACGTTCCCTAGCGGGAGCGTCCTCCTACGAGCAGTACTTC. Amino acid sequence: CASSQRSLAGASSYEQYF.